A selection of T cell receptor beta chains follows, all from one sample in a study of long-term antiretroviral therapy in people with HIV. The method was immunoSEQ multiplex PCR; TCRdb's version includes in-frame clones alone and lacks a portion of them. Among about 29,000 clones listed, about nine tenths were seen once. This specimen consisted of unsorted PBMCs, obtained 3.2 years before starting antiretroviral therapy. The receptors come from a middle-aged man with HIV. CDR3s include the opening cysteine and the closing phenylalanine or tryptophan. The D gene is left open where the match is weak. Clone size is stated in some rows and not others, as once, few, many or a class when expanded.

TRBJ2-2	TRBV5-4	few	TRBD2	CASSLGPSGTGELFF	TGTGCCAGCAGCTTGGGGCCTAGCGGAACCGGGGAGCTGTTTTTT
TRBJ1-4	TRBV11-2	-	-	CASSLVVGLWDSTNEKLFF	TGTGCCAGCAGCTTAGTAGTGGGACTTTGGGATTCAACTAATGAAAAACTGTTTTTT
TRBJ1-3	TRBV5-5	-	-	CASSLGRQGNTIYF	TGTGCCAGCAGCTTGGGCCGCCAGGGCAACACCATATATTTT
TRBJ2-7	TRBV4-1	-	-	CASSHAVGDSYEQYF	TGCGCCAGCAGCCACGCAGTAGGAGACTCCTACGAGCAGTACTTC
TRBJ2-5	TRBV9	-	-	CASSVEQEETQYF	TGTGCCAGCAGCGTAGAACAAGAAGAGACCCAGTACTTC
TRBJ1-4	TRBV7-9	-	TRBD1	CASSLAQKTGVVF	TGTGCCAGCAGCTTAGCGCAAAAGACAGGGGTGGTTTTT
TRBJ2-3	TRBV28	-	-	CASYQGQGFPDTQYF	TGTGCCAGTTACCAGGGGCAGGGGTTCCCAGATACGCAGTATTTT
TRBJ1-3	TRBV6-1	-	-	CASSEALGASSGNTIYF	TGTGCCAGCAGTGAAGCTCTGGGGGCGAGCTCTGGAAACACCATATATTTT
TRBJ1-2	TRBV13	once	-	CASSLVQDYGYTF	TGTGCCAGCAGCTTAGTACAGGACTATGGCTACACCTTC
TRBJ1-2	TRBV7-2	-	-	CASSLAGTRRGYTF	TGTGCCAGCAGCTTAGCCGGGACACGTCGGGGCTACACCTTC
TRBJ2-3	TRBV7-8	-	-	CASSSTHRDLTQYF	TGTGCCAGCAGCTCCACACACCGGGACTTGACGCAGTATTTT
TRBJ2-3	TRBV6-6	-	-	CASSWVGGDTQYF	TGTGCCAGCAGTTGGGTCGGGGGAGATACGCAGTATTTT
TRBJ1-3	TRBV5-1	-	-	CASSPPSPGADTIYF	TGCGCCAGCAGCCCCCCCTCGCCGGGGGCTGACACCATATATTTT
TRBJ2-3	TRBV28	once	TRBD2	CASSFERGVKDTQYF	TGTGCCAGCAGTTTCGAGCGGGGGGTCAAAGATACGCAGTATTTT
TRBJ2-2	TRBV5-1	-	-	CASSLQRPSAAGELFF	TGCGCCAGCAGCTTACAAAGACCATCAGCCGCCGGGGAGCTGTTTTTT
TRBJ1-5	TRBV10-3	few	-	CAISEGGRNQPQHF	TGTGCCATCAGTGAGGGCGGACGCAATCAGCCCCAGCATTTT
TRBJ2-1	TRBV7-8	-	-	CASSLKGTNNEQFF	TGTGCCAGCAGCTTAAAGGGCACAAACAATGAGCAGTTCTTC
TRBJ2-2	TRBV7-3	few	TRBD1	CASSLKGTGTTGELFF	TGTGCCAGCAGCTTAAAAGGGACAGGGACCACCGGGGAGCTGTTTTTT
TRBJ1-1	TRBV7-2	-	TRBD1	CASSLGGRGTEAFF	TGTGCCAGCAGCTTGGGGGGCAGGGGGACTGAAGCTTTCTTT
TRBJ1-1	TRBV5-8	-	-	CASSLGGHTEAFF	TGTGCCAGCAGCTTGGGGGGACACACTGAAGCTTTCTTT
TRBJ2-7	TRBV5-8	-	TRBD1	CASSKTGYSYEQYF	TGTGCCAGCAGCAAGACAGGGTACTCCTACGAGCAGTACTTC
TRBJ2-5	TRBV14	-	-	CASSQDLVVGETQYF	TGTGCCAGCAGCCAAGATCTCGTAGTAGGAGAGACCCAGTACTTC
TRBJ2-7	TRBV18	-	-	CASSPRGTDLSYEQYF	TGTGCCAGCTCCCCTAGGGGGACGGACCTTTCCTACGAGCAGTACTTC
TRBJ2-1	TRBV6-5	-	-	CASSQPRDPYNEQFF	TGTGCCAGCAGCCAGCCTAGAGACCCCTACAATGAGCAGTTCTTC
TRBJ2-5	TRBV7-2	-	-	CASSFGRQETQYF	TGTGCCAGCAGCTTCGGCAGGCAAGAGACCCAGTACTTC
TRBJ2-6	TRBV5-1	once	-	CASSSEAVSGANVLTF	TGCGCCAGCAGCTCCGAAGCGGTCTCTGGGGCCAACGTCCTGACTTTC
TRBJ2-3	TRBV5-8	-	TRBD2	CASSLGYGLAGQDTQYF	TGTGCCAGCAGCTTGGGGTACGGGCTAGCGGGGCAGGATACGCAGTATTTT
TRBJ1-1	TRBV6-1	-	TRBD1	CATSDPENRGFTEAFF	TGTGCCACCAGTGACCCCGAGAACAGGGGATTCACTGAAGCTTTCTTT
TRBJ1-5	TRBV28	-	-	CASSLEGQPQHF	TGTGCCAGCAGTTTGGAGGGGCAGCCCCAGCATTTT
TRBJ2-1	TRBV5-1	-	-	CASSFPSGREQFF	TGCGCCAGCAGCTTCCCCTCGGGACGGGAGCAGTTCTTC
TRBJ2-7	TRBV7-8	-	TRBD2	CASNEILAGGGSYEQYF	TGTGCCAGCAACGAAATACTAGCGGGAGGAGGCTCCTACGAGCAGTACTTC
TRBJ2-1	TRBV18	-	-	CASSPAGYSYNEQFF	TGTGCCAGCTCACCCGCGGGGTATTCCTACAATGAGCAGTTCTTC
TRBJ1-5	TRBV21-1	-	-	CASRPAGLWHF	TGTGCCAGCAGACCAGCGGGTCTTTGGCATTTT
TRBJ1-2	TRBV5-1	-	-	CASIWVYPGGNGYTF	TGCGCCAGCATATGGGTTTACCCCGGGGGTAATGGCTACACCTTC
TRBJ1-1	TRBV18	-	-	CASSRRGVGLNEAFF	TGTGCCAGCTCTCGTCGAGGGGTAGGCCTCAACGAAGCTTTCTTT
TRBJ2-7	TRBV19	-	TRBD1	CASGGTGTSYEQYF	TGTGCCAGTGGCGGGACAGGCACTTCCTACGAGCAGTACTTC
TRBJ1-2	TRBV15	once	-	CATSRDVRDGYTF	TGTGCCACCAGCAGAGATGTAAGGGATGGCTACACCTTC
TRBJ2-6	TRBV5-5	-	TRBD1	CASSLPGQGSGANVLTF	TGTGCCAGCAGCTTGCCGGGACAGGGATCTGGGGCCAACGTCCTGACTTTC
TRBJ2-5	TRBV7-6	-	TRBD1	CASSWDRDEETQYF	TGTGCCAGCAGCTGGGACAGAGATGAAGAGACCCAGTACTTC